This T cell receptor (beta chain) stems from a study of response to subunit inactivated influenza vaccine. Study findings and constraints: It was the authors' suggestion that each seasonal influenza vaccination recruits few new T cells.

The CDR3 totals 16 residues. The germline gives CDR1 SGHRS, CDR2 YFSETQ. V lost 0 bases to trimming and J lost 2 bases, with 12 bases between them. On this clonotype itself: What it binds is unknown.

TCRdb used MiXCR to reprocess the RT-PCR reads, holding one entry per CDR3 protein. This table holds hundreds of thousands of distinct CDR3 sequences, over 9.5% found once. The sequence was collected from a middle-aged man who received an inactivated influenza vaccine. This chain joins TRBV5-1 and TRBJ2-1; perhaps D is TRBD1 or TRBD2 (6 bases each). Material: PBMCs from blood, obtained on the day of vaccination. CDR3 coding DNA: TGCGCCAGCAGCTTGGAGGGACGGGGGCCCTACAATGAGCAGTTCTTC. It yields the protein CASSLEGRGPYNEQFF.